Listed here are 7 T cell receptor beta chains from one sample, sequenced in a study of shared clonotypes between healthy human individuals. Sequencing used immunoSEQ multiplex PCR; TCRdb keeps in-frame clones, though not all of them. The table shows approximately 720,000 clones, with about 91% occurring only once. CD45RO-negative, CCR7-selected cells formed the naive CD8 fraction, which excluded terminally differentiated effector memory CD45RA+ cells. The sample was naive CD8+ T cells sorted from blood. Every receptor here comes from a young man in good health.

The V call is TRBV9, the J call TRBJ2-1; 12 positions match TRBD2. CDR3 length: 16 amino acids. V shed 5 bases and J 2 bases; nucleotides not matched to a gene: 5. CDR1 and CDR2 (germline): SGDLS, YYNGEE. CDR3 sequence (DNA): TGTGCCAGCAGTGATGGACTAGCGGGACCCTACAATGAGCAGTTCTTC. Protein product: CASSDGLAGPYNEQFF.

The chain uses TRBV18 and TRBJ2-1; D is unresolved. The V gene lost 8 bases and the J gene lost 8 bases, with 16 bases spanning the gap. Looked up from germline, CDR1 is KGHSH and CDR2 is LQKENI. This CDR3 spans 13 amino acids. CDR3 residues: CASTLSFNDEQFF. In DNA, the CDR3 is TGTGCCAGCACACTCTCTTTCAACGATGAGCAGTTCTTC.

This chain connects TRBV5-1 to TRBJ2-7, with D uncertain. This CDR3 has 13 amino acids. Germline V gene data show CDR1 as SGHRS and CDR2 as YFSETQ. V dropped 2 bases and J dropped 1 base, with 7 bases sitting between them. The CDR3 DNA sequence: TGCGCCAGCAGCTTCCCGGGTTCCTACGAGCAGTACTTC. It specifies CASSFPGSYEQYF.

The chain employs TRBV4-1 and TRBJ2-5, with 14 bases identical to TRBD2. CDR1 MGHRA and CDR2 YSYEKL come from the germline V gene. The CDR3 has 17 amino acids. V dropped 5 bases and J dropped 4; count of bases not matched to a gene: 9. CDR3 loop: CASSRLAGGPNLETQYF. DNA for the CDR3: TGCGCCAGCAGCAGACTAGCGGGAGGGCCGAATCTAGAGACCCAGTACTTC.

The chain carries TRBV15 and TRBJ1-2; D ambiguous. The CDR3 covers 15 residues. Germline values: CDR1 LNHNV, CDR2 YYDKDF (reference sequence). Trimming stripped 6 bases from V and 2 bases from J, with 16 bases between. The CDR3 loop is CATRPSEGPNYGYTF. The CDR3 DNA reads as TGTGCCACCAGGCCCTCGGAGGGCCCCAACTATGGCTACACCTTC.

V usage is TRBV28 and J usage is TRBJ2-1; D is ambiguous. The germline V gene encodes CDR1 MDHEN and CDR2 SYDVKM. With 6 bases removed from V and 8 bases from J, the gap between germline ends came to 17 bases. This CDR3 comprises 14 residues. The CDR3 sequence: CASSLNPRRDEQFF. For the CDR3, the DNA is TGTGCCAGCAGCTTGAATCCGCGCCGGGATGAGCAGTTCTTC.

The J gene is TRBJ1-1, the V gene TRBV13, with no clear D. Trimming removed 4 bases at V and 0 bases at J, with 9 bases between. The CDR3 runs 14 residues. Germline V CDR1 and CDR2: PRHDT, FYEKMQ (reference sequence). The CDR3 spells CASSSGWMNTEAFF. As DNA, the CDR3 is TGTGCCAGCAGCTCCGGTTGGATGAACACTGAAGCTTTCTTT.